This TCR beta chain was documented in a study of cytomegalovirus exposure and HLA in healthy donors. Overall study context: Prior work identified about 120 million unique TCR beta sequences in about 179 million T cells. Study-wide results and limits: The authors later linked a missense DCLRE1C variant to TCR beta V- and J-gene trimming. Reportedly, a later analysis found an Asian-associated ancestry cluster had fewer N-insertions than the approximately 670-donor mean.

The CDR3 has 16 residues. V gave up 1 base and J gave up 0 bases; unmatched junction bases: 4. Looked up from germline, CDR1 is SEHNR and CDR2 is FQNEAQ (reference sequence). Primers: 60 Vbeta forward and 13 Jbeta reverse. Assay used: immunoSEQ multiplex PCR; TCRdb lists only in-frame clones, some missing. This table has some 180,000 clones, roughly a tenth appearing once. Regarding this clone: Its antigen is currently unknown.

Though nominally healthy at sampling, donors likely had unrecorded immune exposures. This chain uses TRBV7-9 with TRBJ2-7, with 9 bases lining up with TRBD1. Sequences were obtained from PBMCs. The source is a woman aged 25 to 39 in good health and CMV-seropositive. This CDR3 is CASSLVGTGSSYEQYF. In nucleotides, the CDR3 is TGTGCCAGCAGCTTAGTCGGGACAGGGAGCTCCTACGAGCAGTACTTC. Filled out from reference TRBV7-9 and TRBJ2-7, the complete variable domain reads DTGVSQNPRHKITKRGQNVTFRCDPISEHNRLYWYRQTLGQGPEFLTYFQNEAQLEKSRLLSDRFSAERPKGSFSTLEIQRTEQGDSAMYLCASSLVGTGSSYEQYFGPGTRLTVT.